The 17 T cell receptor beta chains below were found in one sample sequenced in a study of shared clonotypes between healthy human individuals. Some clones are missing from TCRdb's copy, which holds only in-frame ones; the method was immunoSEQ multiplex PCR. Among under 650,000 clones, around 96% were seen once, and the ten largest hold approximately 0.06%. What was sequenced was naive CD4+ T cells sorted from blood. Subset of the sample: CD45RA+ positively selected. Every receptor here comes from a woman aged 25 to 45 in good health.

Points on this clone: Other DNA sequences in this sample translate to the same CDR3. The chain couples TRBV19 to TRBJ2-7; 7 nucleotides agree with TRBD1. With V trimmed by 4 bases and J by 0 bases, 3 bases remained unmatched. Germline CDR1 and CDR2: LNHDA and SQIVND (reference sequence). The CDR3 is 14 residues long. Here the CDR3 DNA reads TGTGCCAGTAGTACGCGGACAGGCTCCTACGAGCAGTACTTC. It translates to CASSTRTGSYEQYF.

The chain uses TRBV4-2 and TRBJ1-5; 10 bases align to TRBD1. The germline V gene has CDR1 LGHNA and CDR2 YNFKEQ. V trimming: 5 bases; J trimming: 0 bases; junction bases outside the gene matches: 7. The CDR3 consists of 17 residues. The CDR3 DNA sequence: TGTGCCAGCAGCTTTAGACAGGGGGCAGGTAGCAATCAGCCCCAGCATTTT. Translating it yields CASSFRQGAGSNQPQHF.

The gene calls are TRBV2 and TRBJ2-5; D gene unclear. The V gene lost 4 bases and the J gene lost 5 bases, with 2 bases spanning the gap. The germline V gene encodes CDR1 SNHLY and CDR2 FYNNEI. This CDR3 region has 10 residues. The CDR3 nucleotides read TGTGCCAGCAGTGGGGAGACCCAGTACTTC. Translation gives CASSGETQYF.

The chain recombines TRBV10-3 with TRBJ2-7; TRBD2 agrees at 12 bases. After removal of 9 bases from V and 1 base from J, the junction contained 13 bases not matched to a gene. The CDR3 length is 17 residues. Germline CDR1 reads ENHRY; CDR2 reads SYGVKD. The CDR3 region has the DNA TGTGCCATTGGACGGACTAGCGGGGAATACCCTTCCTACGAGCAGTACTTC. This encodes CAIGRTSGEYPSYEQYF.

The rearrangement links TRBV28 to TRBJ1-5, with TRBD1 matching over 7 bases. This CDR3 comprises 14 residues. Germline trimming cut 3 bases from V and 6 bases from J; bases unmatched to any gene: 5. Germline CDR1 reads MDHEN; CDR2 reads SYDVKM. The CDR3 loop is CASSFKGAAQPQHF. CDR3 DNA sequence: TGTGCCAGCAGTTTTAAGGGGGCGGCTCAGCCCCAGCATTTT.

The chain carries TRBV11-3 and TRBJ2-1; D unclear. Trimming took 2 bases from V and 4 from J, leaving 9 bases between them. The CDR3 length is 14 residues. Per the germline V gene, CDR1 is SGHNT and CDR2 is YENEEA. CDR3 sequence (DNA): TGTGCCAGCAGCTTAAGCCGTGGGTACAATGAGCAGTTCTTC. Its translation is CASSLSRGYNEQFF. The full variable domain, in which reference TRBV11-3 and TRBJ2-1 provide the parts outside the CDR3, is EAGVVQSPRYKIIEKKQPVAFWCNPISGHNTLYWYLQNLGQGPELLIRYENEEAVDDSQLPKDRFSAERLKGVDSTLKIQPAELGDSAVYLCASSLSRGYNEQFFGPGTRLTVL.

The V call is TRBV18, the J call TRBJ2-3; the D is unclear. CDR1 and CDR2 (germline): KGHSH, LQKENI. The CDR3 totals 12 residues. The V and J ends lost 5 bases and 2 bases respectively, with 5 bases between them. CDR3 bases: TGTGCCAGCTCATTAGCCACAGATACGCAGTATTTT. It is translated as CASSLATDTQYF.

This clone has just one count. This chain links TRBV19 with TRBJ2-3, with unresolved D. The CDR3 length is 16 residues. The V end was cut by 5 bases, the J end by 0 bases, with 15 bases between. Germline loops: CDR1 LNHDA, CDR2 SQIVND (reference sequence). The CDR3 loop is CASSPTRSESTDTQYF. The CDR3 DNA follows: TGTGCCAGTAGTCCCACGAGGAGCGAGAGCACAGATACGCAGTATTTT. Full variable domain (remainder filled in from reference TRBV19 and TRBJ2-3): DGGITQSPKYLFRKEGQNVTLSCEQNLNHDAMYWYRQDPGQGLRLIYYSQIVNDFQKGDIAEGYSVSREKKESFPLTVTSAQKNPTAFYLCASSPTRSESTDTQYFGPGTRLTVL.

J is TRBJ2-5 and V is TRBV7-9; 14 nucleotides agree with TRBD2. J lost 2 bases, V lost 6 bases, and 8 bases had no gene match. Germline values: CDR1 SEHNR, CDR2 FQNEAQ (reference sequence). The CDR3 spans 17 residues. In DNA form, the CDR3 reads TGTGCCAGCAGTCGCGGACTAGCGGGAGGACTACAAGAGACCCAGTACTTC. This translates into CASSRGLAGGLQETQYF.

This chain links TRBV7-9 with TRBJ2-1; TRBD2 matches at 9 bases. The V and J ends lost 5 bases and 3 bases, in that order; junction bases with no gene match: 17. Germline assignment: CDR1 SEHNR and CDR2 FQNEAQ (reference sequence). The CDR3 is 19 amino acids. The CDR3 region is CASSGQREAQESYYNEQFF. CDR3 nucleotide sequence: TGTGCCAGCAGCGGACAGCGGGAGGCCCAAGAATCGTACTACAATGAGCAGTTCTTC. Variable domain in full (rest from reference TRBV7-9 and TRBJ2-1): DTGVSQNPRHKITKRGQNVTFRCDPISEHNRLYWYRQTLGQGPEFLTYFQNEAQLEKSRLLSDRFSAERPKGSFSTLEIQRTEQGDSAMYLCASSGQREAQESYYNEQFFGPGTRLTVL.

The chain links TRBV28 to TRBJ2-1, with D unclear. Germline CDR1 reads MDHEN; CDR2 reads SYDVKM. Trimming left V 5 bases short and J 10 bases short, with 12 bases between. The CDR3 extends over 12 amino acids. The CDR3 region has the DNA TGTGCCAGCAGTCATACCCCGTTAGAGCAGTTCTTC. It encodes CASSHTPLEQFF.

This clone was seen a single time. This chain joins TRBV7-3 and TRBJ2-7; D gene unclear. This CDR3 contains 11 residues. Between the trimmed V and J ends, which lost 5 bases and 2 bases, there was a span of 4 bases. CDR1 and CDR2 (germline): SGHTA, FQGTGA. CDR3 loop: CASSDPYEQYF. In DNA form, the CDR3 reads TGTGCCAGCAGCGACCCCTACGAGCAGTACTTC.

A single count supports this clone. As DNA, the CDR3 is TGTGCCAGCAGCCCCTCGAGAGACAGGGTTTCAACTAATGAAAAACTGTTTTTT. It specifies CASSPSRDRVSTNEKLFF. The chain recombines TRBV11-2 with TRBJ1-4; 7 nucleotides line up with TRBD1. Looked up from germline, CDR1 is SGHAT and CDR2 is FQNNGV. The CDR3 is 18 amino acids. V lost 5 bases to trimming and J lost 0 bases; unmatched junction nucleotides: 12.

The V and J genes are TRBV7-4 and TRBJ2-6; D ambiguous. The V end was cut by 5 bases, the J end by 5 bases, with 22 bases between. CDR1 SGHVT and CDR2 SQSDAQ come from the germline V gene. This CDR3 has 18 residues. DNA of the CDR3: TGTGCCAGCAGCGTAGAGTGCAGCTCACAAAGTCGGGCCAACGTCCTGACTTTC. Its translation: CASSVECSSQSRANVLTF.

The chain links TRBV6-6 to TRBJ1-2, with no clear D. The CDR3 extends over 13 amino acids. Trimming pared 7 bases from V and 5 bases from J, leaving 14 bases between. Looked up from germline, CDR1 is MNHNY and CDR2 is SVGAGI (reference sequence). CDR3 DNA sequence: TGTGCCAGCATGACTGACATGGGGTATGGCTACACCTTC. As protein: CASMTDMGYGYTF.

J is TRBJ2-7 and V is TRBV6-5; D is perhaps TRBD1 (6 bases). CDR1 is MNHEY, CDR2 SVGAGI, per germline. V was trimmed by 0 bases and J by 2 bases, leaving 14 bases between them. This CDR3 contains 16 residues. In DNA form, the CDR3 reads TGTGCCAGCAGTTACTCGGCAGGGGCAGAGGCCTACGAGCAGTACTTC. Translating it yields CASSYSAGAEAYEQYF.

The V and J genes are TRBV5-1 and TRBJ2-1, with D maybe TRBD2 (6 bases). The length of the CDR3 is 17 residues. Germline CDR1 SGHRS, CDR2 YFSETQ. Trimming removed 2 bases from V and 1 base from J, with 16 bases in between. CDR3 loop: CASSLYSGTPSYNEQFF. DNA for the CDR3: TGCGCCAGCAGCTTATACTCCGGGACTCCATCCTACAATGAGCAGTTCTTC.